A single sample is the source of the 6 T cell receptor beta chains below, sequenced in a study of blood T cell repertoires in COVID-19. Clones were sequenced by immunoSEQ multiplex PCR, and TCRdb holds only the in-frame ones, with some missing. The data show more than 200,000 clones, about 91% seen once. Sample: peripheral blood. All receptors derive from a woman aged 25 to 39 with COVID-19, enrolled during active disease.

The chain links TRBV4-2 to TRBJ2-7; 7 nucleotides align to TRBD1. Germline lookup yields CDR1 LGHNA and CDR2 YNFKEQ. The CDR3 runs 16 residues. Unmatched junction bases numbered 6, after V lost 0 bases and J lost 1 base. The CDR3 coding sequence is TGTGCCAGCAGCCAAGAGTCCGGGACAGCATCCTACGAGCAGTACTTC. This translates into CASSQESGTASYEQYF.

V is TRBV19 and J is TRBJ1-5, with D tentatively TRBD1 (6 bases). With 4 bases removed from V and 0 bases from J, the gap between germline ends came to 16 bases. This CDR3 comprises 17 residues. The germline gives CDR1 LNHDA, CDR2 SQIVND (reference sequence). The CDR3 nucleotides read TGTGCCAGTAGTACAGGGGTGTCCACAGATAGCAATCAGCCCCAGCATTTT. Translated: CASSTGVSTDSNQPQHF.

This chain connects TRBV11-1 to TRBJ2-1, with D possibly TRBD1 on 6 matching bases. CDR3 length: 16 residues. The germline V gene has CDR1 SGHAT and CDR2 FQDESV (reference sequence). Trimming took 2 bases from V and 5 from J, leaving 16 bases between them. CDR3 amino acids: CASSLRPTGQNNEQFF. In DNA form, the CDR3 reads TGTGCCAGCAGCTTACGTCCGACCGGACAGAACAATGAGCAGTTCTTC.

The V gene is TRBV7-8, the J gene TRBJ2-3; 8 nucleotides align to TRBD2. The CDR3 is 16 amino acids. J gave up 2 bases and V 1 base, and 5 bases lay outside the gene matches. Per the germline V gene, CDR1 is SGHVS and CDR2 is FQNEAQ. The CDR3 region is CASSLEGGGNTDTQYF. The CDR3 coding sequence is TGTGCCAGCAGCTTAGAAGGCGGGGGGAACACAGATACGCAGTATTTT.

This clone was detected a few times. CDR3 sequence: CASCPRGTGFSGANVLTF. In DNA form, the CDR3 reads TGTGCCAGTTGCCCCCGTGGGACAGGTTTCTCTGGGGCCAACGTCCTGACTTTC. This chain uses TRBV19 with TRBJ2-6; 8 positions agree with TRBD1. Unmatched junction bases numbered 12, after V lost 8 bases and J lost 0 bases. The V gene's germline CDR1 is LNHDA and CDR2 SQIVND (reference sequence). The CDR3 extends over 18 amino acids.

The gene calls are TRBV5-1 and TRBJ2-3, with a possible D match to TRBD2 (6 bases). Germline CDR1 SGHRS, CDR2 YFSETQ. Trimming stripped 1 base from V and 5 bases from J, with 20 bases between. CDR3 size: 17 residues. Here the CDR3 DNA reads TGCGCCAGCAGCTTGTCCGGCGGGATTACGGTTGTAGATACGCAGTATTTT. This sequence encodes CASSLSGGITVVDTQYF. The entire variable domain, with the rest obtained from reference TRBV5-1 and TRBJ2-3, is as follows: KAGVTQTPRYLIKTRGQQVTLSCSPISGHRSVSWYQQTPGQGLQFLFEYFSETQRNKGNFPGRFSGRQFSNSRSEMNVSTLELGDSALYLCASSLSGGITVVDTQYFGPGTRLTVL.